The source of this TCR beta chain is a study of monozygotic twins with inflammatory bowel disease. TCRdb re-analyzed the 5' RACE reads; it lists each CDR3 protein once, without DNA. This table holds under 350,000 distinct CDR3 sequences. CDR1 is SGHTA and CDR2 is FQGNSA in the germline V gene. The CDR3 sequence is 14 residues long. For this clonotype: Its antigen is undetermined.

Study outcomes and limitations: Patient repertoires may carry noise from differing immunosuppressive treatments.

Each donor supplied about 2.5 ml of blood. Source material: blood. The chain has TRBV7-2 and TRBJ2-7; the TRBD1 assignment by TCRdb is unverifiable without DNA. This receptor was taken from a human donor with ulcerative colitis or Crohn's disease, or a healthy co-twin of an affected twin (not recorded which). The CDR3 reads CASSLYRGGYEQYF.